This T cell receptor (beta chain) was recovered during a study of cytomegalovirus exposure and HLA in healthy donors. The study's findings and limits: In vitro checks showed that three CMV-associated chains really do target CMV antigens. A later analysis linked a missense DCLRE1C variant to TCR beta V- and J-gene trimming.

60 Vbeta and 13 Jbeta primers were used in PCR. Measured with immunoSEQ multiplex PCR; TCRdb has only the in-frame clones, and not every one. This table lists approximately 100,000 clones. Comment on this clone: What it binds is not known.

The germline V gene encodes CDR1 MNHNS and CDR2 SASEGT. The CDR3 sequence is 15 residues long. J lost 1 base, V lost 2 bases, and 0 bases had no gene match. The clonotype comes from a man between 45 and 60 years old in good health and CMV-seronegative. V and J are TRBV6-1 and TRBJ2-7; 12 nucleotides agree with TRBD2. Sequenced sample: PBMCs. The CDR3 is CASSETSGRSYEQYF. CDR3 nucleotide sequence: TGTGCCAGCAGTGAAACTAGCGGGAGGTCCTACGAGCAGTACTTC.